This section outlines one T cell receptor beta chain sequence together with its context. Its specificity is unknown. Aged 18 to 65, hyperthyroidism patients had been newly diagnosed, with under 2 months' duration. Orbital computed tomography, thyroid ultrasound, TRAb, serum thyroxine and clinical symptoms formed the basis of diagnosis. The authors amplified TCR beta CDR3 regions, and they did so from RNA transcripts for repertoire sequencing. First-round RT-PCR relied on HTBI primers, and a second-round multiplex PCR came next. TCRdb called the multiplex PCR reads again in MiXCR, with one record for every CDR3 protein. The table shows about 550,000 distinct CDR3 sequences, with about 40% occurring only once. The sample comes from a study of Graves' ophthalmopathy and Graves' hyperthyroidism. Turning to the study itself: Stable hyperthyroidism was defined by absence of ophthalmopathy within 18 months of follow-up.

The length of the CDR3 is 13 residues. V lost 0 bases and J 5 bases, leaving 5 bases between the germline ends. The V gene's germline CDR1 is ENHRY and CDR2 SYGVKD. General observations from the study: Blood also carried most expanded thyroid clonotypes exceeding 0.001 frequency.

V gene TRBV10-3 combines with J gene TRBJ1-5, with unresolved D. Sequenced material: peripheral blood or thyroid tissue (not recorded which). The sequence was obtained from an adult man with Graves' hyperthyroidism. The CDR3 sequence is CAISESGDQPQHF. The CDR3 bases are TGTGCCATCAGTGAGTCGGGCGATCAGCCCCAGCATTTT.